The 11 T cell receptor beta chains in this list originate from one sample, sequenced in a study of blood T cell repertoires in COVID-19. Clones were sequenced by immunoSEQ multiplex PCR, and TCRdb holds only the in-frame ones, with some missing. Among 100,000 to 150,000 clones listed, roughly 90% were seen once. The sequenced material came from peripheral blood. The receptors stem from a man aged 45 to 65 with acute or convalescent COVID-19.

The chain employs TRBV21-1 and TRBJ1-1; TRBD1, the table's D call, was not compared with the DNA. TRBV21-1 is a documented pseudogene. The CDR3 extends over 20 amino acids. The DNA of the CDR3 is TGTGCCAGCAGACAGGAGAACTTGGACAGCTATGAGGGGAAGAACACTGAAGCTTTCTTT. It translates to CASRQENLDSYEGKNTEAFF.

This chain uses TRBV12-3 or TRBV12-4 with TRBJ2-5; 9 nucleotides agree with TRBD1. The V segment lost 9 bases and the J segment 3 bases; nucleotides outside the gene matches: 5. This CDR3 region has 13 residues. CDR3 protein: CASGRDREETQYF. In DNA form, the CDR3 reads TGTGCCAGTGGCCGGGACAGGGAAGAGACCCAGTACTTC.

The chain's CDR3 is CASSYWLAVYEQYF. In DNA, the CDR3 is TGTGCCAGCAGTTACTGGCTAGCGGTCTACGAGCAGTACTTC. The V gene is TRBV6-9, the J gene TRBJ2-7, with 7 nucleotides matching TRBD2. CDR3 length equals 14 residues. Germline V gene lookup returns CDR1 MNHGY and CDR2 SVAAGI. V was pared by 3 bases and J by 3 bases, with 5 bases of the junction left unmatched.

As for this clone: Other DNA sequences of this sample code for an identical CDR3. This chain joins TRBV11-2 and TRBJ2-3; tentatively, D is TRBD2 (6 bases). Trimming shortened V by 3 bases and J by 2 bases, and 9 bases separated the two germline ends. The CDR3 sequence is 14 residues long. The V gene's germline CDR1 is SGHAT and CDR2 FQNNGV. CDR3 sequence: CASSFGRDTDTQYF. CDR3 coding DNA: TGTGCCAGCAGCTTTGGGCGGGACACAGATACGCAGTATTTT. The whole variable domain, remainder taken from reference TRBV11-2 and TRBJ2-3, is EAGVAQSPRYKIIEKRQSVAFWCNPISGHATLYWYQQILGQGPKLLIQFQNNGVVDDSQLPKDRFSAERLKGVDSTLKIQPAKLEDSAVYLCASSFGRDTDTQYFGPGTRLTVL.

This chain links TRBV7-9 with TRBJ1-1; no clear D gene. Per germline, CDR1 SEHNR and CDR2 FQNEAQ (reference sequence). With 2 bases removed from V and 3 bases from J, the gap between germline ends came to 4 bases. The CDR3 is made up of 12 amino acids. CDR3 DNA sequence: TGTGCCAGCAGCTTACGGGACACTGAAGCTTTCTTT. This gives the protein CASSLRDTEAFF. Full variable domain (rest looked up from reference TRBV7-9 and TRBJ1-1): DTGVSQNPRHKITKRGQNVTFRCDPISEHNRLYWYRQTLGQGPEFLTYFQNEAQLEKSRLLSDRFSAERPKGSFSTLEIQRTEQGDSAMYLCASSLRDTEAFFGQGTRLTVV.

This chain uses TRBV6-5 with TRBJ2-1, with 8 bases aligning to TRBD2. V lost 8 bases to trimming and J lost 6 bases; unmatched junction nucleotides: 9. Germline V lookup: CDR1 MNHEY, CDR2 SVGAGI. The CDR3 sequence is 14 residues long. The CDR3 DNA is TGTGCCAGCGGACTTAGCGGGGCCCGCAATGAGCAGTTCTTC. Translated, it gives CASGLSGARNEQFF.

The rearrangement links TRBV30 to TRBJ1-6; 9 nucleotides agree with TRBD1. Germline CDR1 reads GTSNPN; CDR2 reads SVGIG (reference sequence). This CDR3 has 14 amino acids. V shed 5 bases and J 7 bases; nucleotides not matched to a gene: 6. CDR3 loop: CAWGRTGENSPLHF. CDR3 nucleotide sequence: TGTGCCTGGGGGAGGACAGGGGAAAATTCACCCCTCCACTTT.

This clone was observed a single time. The V and J genes are TRBV2 and TRBJ2-5, with TRBD2 as a possible D gene (6 bases). The CDR3 extends over 13 amino acids. Germline loops: CDR1 SNHLY, CDR2 FYNNEI. V dropped 6 bases and J dropped 7 bases, with 15 bases sitting between them. CDR3 sequence reads: CASRSEPGGTQYF. CDR3 bases: TGTGCCAGCAGATCGGAACCCGGGGGGACCCAGTACTTC. Full variable domain (remainder filled in from reference TRBV2 and TRBJ2-5): EPEVTQTPSHQVTQMGQEVILRCVPISNHLYFYWYRQILGQKVEFLVSFYNNEISEKSEIFDDQFSVERPDGSNFTLKIRSTKLEDSAMYFCASRSEPGGTQYFGPGTRLLVL.

The chain links TRBV6-2 or TRBV6-3 to TRBJ1-5; perhaps TRBD1 as D (5 bases). This CDR3 region has 17 residues. Looked up from germline, CDR1 is MNHEY and CDR2 is SVGEGT. V lost 0 bases and J 3 bases, leaving 15 bases between the germline ends. The CDR3 nucleotides read TGTGCCAGCAGTTACTCGATCCAGACAGTGCTCAATCAGCCCCAGCATTTT. Translation: CASSYSIQTVLNQPQHF.

The chain uses TRBV10-3 and TRBJ2-2; weak D call: TRBD2 (5 bases). V gave up 8 bases and J gave up 5 bases, with 15 bases separating them. Germline-derived CDR1 and CDR2 are ENHRY and SYGVKD. This CDR3 comprises 14 residues. CDR3: CAISPARDTGELFF. The CDR3 bases are TGTGCCATCTCCCCAGCCCGGGATACCGGGGAGCTGTTTTTT.

The V call is TRBV9, the J call TRBJ1-1; 7 bases agree with TRBD1. V shed 4 bases and J 1 base; nucleotides not matched to a gene: 4. Germline assignment: CDR1 SGDLS and CDR2 YYNGEE. The CDR3 is made up of 14 amino acids. The CDR3 DNA reads as TGTGCCAGCAGCCCCCGACAGGGGAACACTGAAGCTTTCTTT. Its protein is CASSPRQGNTEAFF.